Below, 14 T cell receptor beta chains from the same sample are listed, as sequenced in a study of T-cell reconstitution after alpha-beta-depleted transplantation in children (dated by TCRdb to about 2016). Read against the paper, the sample's treatment or condition label means: allogeneic hematopoietic cell transplantation with graft depleted of TCRalphabeta T cells and CD19 B cells. Library prep was done by PCR. Sequencing took place on an Illumina HiSeq 2500. Molecular barcoding was employed in the preparation of TCR libraries, with unique molecular identifiers being used to normalize TCRbeta repertoire quantification. The public sequencing data were trimmed at Q25 with fastp and processed into clonotypes with MiXCR by TCRdb, which kept only in-frame beta chains. Identical CDR3 protein sequences are pooled into one entry, listed with their most common genes and DNA. The sample data list just under 250,000 distinct CDR3 sequences, and around 25% of these were observed just once. The ten most abundant clones make up roughly 2.6% of the sample.

The source was PBMCs, collected before TCRalphabeta/CD19-depleted stem cell transplant. The receptor source for this set is a girl aged 2-15 years with Fanconi anemia, due to receive a stem cell transplant.

V gene TRBV28 combines with J gene TRBJ2-3; 8 bases are a match to TRBD1. This CDR3 has 15 amino acids. The J segment lost 1 base and the V segment lost 5 bases, leaving 5 bases of the junction unmatched. The germline gives CDR1 MDHEN, CDR2 SYDVKM. The CDR3 coding sequence is TGTGCCAGCAGTCCCCTGGGACAGGGCACAGATACGCAGTATTTT. Encoded protein: CASSPLGQGTDTQYF. The full variable domain, in which reference TRBV28 and TRBJ2-3 provide the parts outside the CDR3, is DVKVTQSSRYLVKRTGEKVFLECVQDMDHENMFWYRQDPGLGLRLIYFSYDVKMKEKGDIPEGYSVSREKKERFSLILESASTNQTSMYLCASSPLGQGTDTQYFGPGTRLTVL.

In its sample, this clonotype was seen many times. The chain combines TRBV3-1 with TRBJ2-3, with no clear D. V shed 1 base and J shed 7 bases, with 9 bases lying between them. The CDR3 extends over 13 amino acids. The germline V gene encodes CDR1 LGHDT and CDR2 YNNKEL (reference sequence). This CDR3 is CASSQGPANTQYF. CDR3 DNA: TGTGCCAGCAGCCAAGGGCCGGCGAATACGCAGTATTTT.

This clonotype was counted ten times or more. The V and J genes are TRBV5-5 and TRBJ2-3; 11 nucleotides match TRBD2. V gave up 3 bases and J gave up 6 bases; unmatched junction bases: 9. The CDR3 sequence is 16 residues long. Germline lookup yields CDR1 SGHKS and CDR2 YYEKEE (reference sequence). CDR3 amino acids: CASSSVGLAGYDTQYF. Here the CDR3 DNA reads TGTGCCAGCAGCTCCGTCGGACTAGCGGGTTACGATACGCAGTATTTT.

A few counts support this clonotype. The chain carries TRBV7-9 and TRBJ2-7; a weak D match, TRBD2 (6 bases). The germline gives CDR1 SEHNR, CDR2 FQNEAQ (reference sequence). V lost 4 bases and J 0 bases, leaving 10 bases between the germline ends. This CDR3 has 14 residues. Written as DNA, the CDR3 is TGTGCCAGCAGCTCCCCGACTAGCTCCTACGAGCAGTACTTC. Residues: CASSSPTSSYEQYF.

This clonotype was seen only a few times. The rearrangement joins TRBV20-1 to TRBJ2-1, with D maybe TRBD2 (6 bases). This CDR3 contains 14 residues. V lost 1 base, J lost 8 bases, and 15 bases lay in between. From germline, CDR1 is DFQATT and CDR2 SNEGSKA (reference sequence). CDR3 in amino acids: CSARGLARGHEQFF. The CDR3 nucleotides are TGCAGTGCTAGAGGGCTAGCGAGGGGTCATGAGCAGTTCTTC.

Only a few counts were recorded for this clonotype. The chain joins TRBV20-1 to TRBJ2-3; 11 nucleotides match TRBD2. V dropped 5 bases and J dropped 1; count of bases not matched to a gene: 8. Per the germline V gene, CDR1 is DFQATT and CDR2 is SNEGSKA (reference sequence). The CDR3 runs 16 residues. This chain's CDR3 is CSAGNILAGGTDTQYF. The CDR3 DNA reads TGCAGTGCTGGAAACATACTAGCGGGGGGCACAGATACGCAGTATTTT.

This clonotype appeared many times. The chain links TRBV20-1 to TRBJ2-7; TRBD1 is a possible D gene (8 bases). Between the trimmed V and J ends, which lost 2 bases and 6 bases, there was a span of 11 bases. CDR1 is DFQATT and CDR2 is SNEGSKA in the germline V gene (reference sequence). The CDR3 has 12 residues. DNA of the CDR3: TGCAGTGCTAGAAACAGGGGGGGCGAGCAGTACTTC. Amino acids: CSARNRGGEQYF.

This chain joins TRBV20-1 and TRBJ2-7, with TRBD1 as a possible D gene (6 bases). Germline V lookup: CDR1 DFQATT, CDR2 SNEGSKA (reference sequence). V lost 6 bases and J lost 0, with 21 bases in between. This CDR3 region has 16 residues. The CDR3 is CSASGVLAGASYEQYF. As DNA, the CDR3 is TGCAGTGCCAGCGGTGTTTTGGCAGGGGCCTCCTACGAGCAGTACTTC.

The rearrangement joins TRBV9 to TRBJ2-3, with 7 bases lining up with TRBD2. CDR1 is SGDLS, CDR2 YYNGEE, per germline. The CDR3 is made up of 15 amino acids. The V and J ends lost 4 bases and 2 bases, in that order; junction bases with no gene match: 7. CDR3 in amino acids: CASSPGRPFTDTQYF. The CDR3 nucleotides read TGTGCCAGCAGCCCCGGGAGGCCGTTCACAGATACGCAGTATTTT.

V gene TRBV7-2 combines with J gene TRBJ2-3; D unresolved. The length of the CDR3 is 14 residues. Trimming took 0 bases from V and 0 from J, leaving 4 bases between them. Germline CDR1 reads SGHTA; CDR2 reads FQGNSA. In nucleotides, the CDR3 is TGTGCCAGCAGCTTAGCGACCAGCACAGATACGCAGTATTTT. Its protein product is CASSLATSTDTQYF. Combining the CDR3 with reference TRBV7-2 and TRBJ2-3 gives the whole variable domain GAGVSQSPSNKVTEKGKDVELRCDPISGHTALYWYRQSLGQGLEFLIYFQGNSAPDKSGLPSDRFSAERTGGSVSTLTIQRTQQEDSAVYLCASSLATSTDTQYFGPGTRLTVL.

This clonotype has at least ten counts. This chain uses TRBV12-3 or TRBV12-4 with TRBJ2-2; no firm D call. The CDR3 has 18 residues. Trimming shortened V by 6 bases and J by 5 bases, and 25 bases separated the two germline ends. CDR3 sequence: CASRPLSVGFPFTGELFF. CDR3 nucleotides: TGTGCCAGCAGACCTCTTTCGGTTGGGTTTCCTTTTACCGGGGAGCTGTTTTTT.

This clonotype was detected many times. The chain recombines TRBV15 with TRBJ2-5, with unresolved D. The V end lost 1 base, the J end lost 2 bases, and 8 bases lay between the germline ends. Germline CDR1 LNHNV, CDR2 YYDKDF (reference sequence). The CDR3 contains 14 residues. DNA for the CDR3: TGTGCCACCAGCAGAGTTCGCCAGCAAGAGACCCAGTACTTC. Its protein is CATSRVRQQETQYF.

This clonotype was detected many times. The V call is TRBV7-2, the J call TRBJ1-6; weak D call: TRBD1 (6 bases). The V gene's germline CDR1 is SGHTA and CDR2 FQGNSA. This CDR3 has 16 amino acids. The V and J ends lost 2 bases and 6 bases respectively, with 14 bases between them. CDR3 sequence (DNA): TGTGCCAGCAGCTTATTGGGGGGGCAGGTTAATTCACCCCTCCACTTT. It encodes CASSLLGGQVNSPLHF.

CDR3 sequence: CASSSGLAGEVDTQYF. The CDR3 region has the DNA TGTGCCAGCAGCTCGGGACTAGCGGGGGAGGTGGATACGCAGTATTTT. The chain is built from TRBV11-3 and TRBJ2-3, with 14 bases that match TRBD2. J gave up 6 bases and V 4 bases, and 6 bases lay outside the gene matches. The CDR3 has 16 residues. Looked up from germline, CDR1 is SGHNT and CDR2 is YENEEA.